The 23 T cell receptor beta chains below all came from one sample that was sequenced in a study of T-cell reconstitution after alpha-beta-depleted transplantation in children. Preparation of the TCRbeta library used unique molecular identifiers. TCRdb fed the PCR reads into MiXCR, producing one record per CDR3 protein. Among roughly 790,000 distinct CDR3 sequences listed, 16% were seen once. Sequenced here: PBMCs, mostly from graft donor cells, sampled 360 days after TCRalphabeta/CD19-depleted stem cell transplant. These receptors were taken from a male patient younger than 18 who had a stem cell transplant for acute lymphoblastic leukemia, so the T cells may come from the graft donor.

This clonotype turned up a few times. The rearrangement links TRBV7-9 to TRBJ2-3; D is undetermined. Trimming took 6 bases from V and 4 from J, leaving 8 bases between them. The CDR3 loop spans 12 amino acids. The germline gives CDR1 SEHNR, CDR2 FQNEAQ (reference sequence). The CDR3 DNA follows: TGTGCCAGCAGAGAAACGGCAGATACGCAGTATTTT. This encodes CASRETADTQYF.

The CDR3 DNA follows: TGCAGTGCTAATCGACAGGGGATATACAATGAGCAGTTCTTC. This translates into CSANRQGIYNEQFF. The gene calls are TRBV20-1 and TRBJ2-1, with TRBD1 matching 8 bases. CDR1 and CDR2 (germline): DFQATT, SNEGSKA (reference sequence). The CDR3 contains 14 residues. Trimming at V came to 4 bases and at J to 4 bases, leaving 6 bases not matched to a gene.

The rearrangement joins TRBV27 to TRBJ2-1; D unresolved. The CDR3 is 16 amino acids. The ends were cut back, 8 bases at V and 0 bases at J, with 17 bases in the middle. Germline values: CDR1 MNHEY, CDR2 SMNVEV (reference sequence). This CDR3 is CASYNRGTSSYNEQFF. CDR3 nucleotide sequence: TGTGCCAGCTACAATAGAGGTACATCCTCCTACAATGAGCAGTTCTTC.

Ten or more counts support this clonotype. This chain uses TRBV5-6 with TRBJ2-1, with 7 bases identical to TRBD2. The CDR3 runs to 18 residues. Trimming cost V 0 bases and J 4 bases; bases outside gene matches: 13. From germline, CDR1 is SGHDT and CDR2 YYEEEE. DNA for the CDR3: TGTGCCAGCAGCTTGGGAAAATTCCGGGACTACCGATACAATGAGCAGTTCTTC. It encodes CASSLGKFRDYRYNEQFF.

V gene TRBV6-1 combines with J gene TRBJ2-3; TRBD2 matches 11 bases. The V segment lost 4 bases and the J segment 5 bases; nucleotides outside the gene matches: 14. Per germline, CDR1 MNHNS and CDR2 SASEGT. This CDR3 spans 18 amino acids. CDR3 region: CASSVLPGLAGGEDTQYF. CDR3 DNA sequence: TGTGCCAGCAGTGTTCTGCCCGGGCTAGCGGGAGGAGAAGATACGCAGTATTTT.

This clonotype turned up a few times. The rearrangement uses TRBV27 and TRBJ2-5; D assignment may be TRBD1 or TRBD2 (5 bases each). Germline CDR1 reads MNHEY; CDR2 reads SMNVEV (reference sequence). With 3 bases removed from V and 5 bases from J, the gap between germline ends came to 16 bases. The CDR3 has 15 amino acids. The CDR3 nucleotides read TGTGCCAGCAGTTTCTGGGACGGGGCGTCCGAGACCCAGTACTTC. Its translation: CASSFWDGASETQYF.

The chain has TRBV5-5 and TRBJ2-2; D possibly corresponds to TRBD2 (7 bases). Deletions cut 5 bases from V and 3 bases from J, with 14 bases between. The CDR3 extends over 15 amino acids. The V gene's germline CDR1 is SGHKS and CDR2 YYEKEE (reference sequence). The CDR3 here is CASRLRRGHTGELFF. The CDR3 DNA reads as TGTGCCAGCAGGTTGAGGCGGGGGCACACCGGGGAGCTGTTTTTT.

This chain joins TRBV7-9 and TRBJ1-1; D call uncertain. CDR3 length equals 13 residues. Trimming cost V 1 base and J 11 bases, with 14 bases left between them. Germline CDR1 and CDR2: SEHNR and FQNEAQ (reference sequence). The CDR3 DNA reads TGTGCCAGCAGCTTAGAAACCGGCGTAGCGGCTTTCTTT. It is translated as CASSLETGVAAFF.

This clonotype was observed a handful of times. The chain employs TRBV2 and TRBJ2-3, with 8 bases fitting TRBD2. The CDR3 sequence is 18 residues long. The germline gives CDR1 SNHLY, CDR2 FYNNEI. V gave up 5 bases and J gave up 1 base; unmatched junction bases: 14. CDR3 nucleotide sequence: TGTGCCAGCAGTCCAACTCTAAGCGGGAGACCACGCACAGATACGCAGTATTTT. Its translation is CASSPTLSGRPRTDTQYF.

This clonotype was observed at least ten times. V gene TRBV15 combines with J gene TRBJ2-1; 10 bases match TRBD2. After removal of 5 bases from V and 9 bases from J, the junction contained 7 bases not matched to a gene. Germline CDR1 LNHNV, CDR2 YYDKDF (reference sequence). There are 14 residues in the CDR3. This CDR3 is CATSVGLAGVEQFF. The CDR3 region has the DNA TGTGCCACCAGCGTGGGGCTAGCGGGAGTTGAGCAGTTCTTC.

The chain is built from TRBV6-1 and TRBJ2-1; D is uncertain. Germline V gives CDR1 MNHNS, CDR2 SASEGT. The CDR3 covers 17 residues. The germline V and J ends were trimmed by 6 bases and 0 bases, with 18 bases remaining between them. The CDR3 DNA sequence: TGTGCCAGCAGATTTGTTTCAAGCTACCACTCCTACAATGAGCAGTTCTTC. Protein product: CASRFVSSYHSYNEQFF.

The chain links TRBV4-2 to TRBJ2-4; 7 nucleotides line up with TRBD2. CDR1 and CDR2 (germline): LGHNA, YNFKEQ. The CDR3 loop spans 15 amino acids. V was pared by 2 bases and J by 6 bases, with 7 bases of the junction left unmatched. CDR3 protein: CASSQIRERGNIQYF. CDR3 DNA: TGTGCCAGCAGCCAAATCCGGGAGCGGGGAAACATTCAGTACTTC.

This chain connects TRBV7-9 to TRBJ1-1; D remains ambiguous. Germline V lookup: CDR1 SEHNR, CDR2 FQNEAQ (reference sequence). V was trimmed by 5 bases and J by 4 bases, leaving 8 bases between them. The CDR3 length is 12 residues. CDR3 amino acids: CASSQSGTEAFF. In DNA form, the CDR3 reads TGTGCCAGCAGCCAATCGGGCACTGAAGCTTTCTTT.

This clonotype was observed a handful of times. This chain joins TRBV20-1 and TRBJ2-4; the D gene is possibly TRBD1 (6 bases). V lost 6 bases and J lost 7, with 16 bases in between. This CDR3 comprises 13 residues. From germline, CDR1 is DFQATT and CDR2 SNEGSKA (reference sequence). CDR3 sequence reads: CSALGRQGNIQYF. In nucleotides, the CDR3 is TGCAGTGCCTTAGGAAGGCAGGGGAACATTCAGTACTTC.

The V call is TRBV5-6, the J call TRBJ2-3; 8 bases are a match to TRBD2. Per the germline V gene, CDR1 is SGHDT and CDR2 is YYEEEE. V dropped 4 bases and J dropped 4; count of bases not matched to a gene: 8. The CDR3 spans 15 residues. CDR3 loop: CASSRPGRDPDTQYF. DNA for the CDR3: TGTGCCAGCAGCCGCCCCGGGAGGGACCCAGATACGCAGTATTTT.

The genes are TRBV13 and TRBJ2-1; the match to TRBD2 covers 7 bases. The CDR3 spans 15 residues. V trimming: 5 bases; J trimming: 7 bases; junction bases outside the gene matches: 11. CDR1 and CDR2 (germline): PRHDT, FYEKMQ (reference sequence). This CDR3 is CASSRGGGRGNEQFF. The DNA for the CDR3 is TGTGCCAGCAGCCGGGGTGGTGGGCGGGGGAATGAGCAGTTCTTC.

This clonotype was detected only a few times. The genes are TRBV5-1 and TRBJ2-1, with a possible D match to TRBD2 (5 bases). Germline CDR1 reads SGHRS; CDR2 reads YFSETQ. Trimming took off 2 bases at V and 10 bases at J, with 10 bases between the two ends. The CDR3 sequence is 12 residues long. CDR3 bases: TGCGCCAGCAGCTTATCACTAGTGGAGCAGTTCTTC. Amino acid sequence: CASSLSLVEQFF.

There are many counts of this clonotype. The rearrangement links TRBV21-1 to TRBJ1-5. TRBV21-1 is a pseudogene locus. The CDR3 consists of 15 residues. CDR3 region: CASSKLYGSNQPQHF. The CDR3 nucleotides are TGTGCCAGCAGCAAACTGTACGGTAGCAATCAGCCCCAGCATTTT.

J is TRBJ1-4 and V is TRBV20-1, with D hard to call. The length of the CDR3 is 13 residues. The ends were cut back, 6 bases at V and 8 bases at J, with 16 bases in the middle. The germline CDR1 and CDR2 sequences are DFQATT and SNEGSKA (reference sequence). CDR3 in amino acids: CSARPLWGEKLFF. The DNA for the CDR3 is TGCAGTGCCCGGCCGCTCTGGGGAGAAAAACTGTTTTTT.

This clonotype was seen at least ten times. One junction end does not reproduce the germline sequence, and a read error may be involved. This chain links TRBV5-1 with TRBJ2-3; the D is unclear. This CDR3 region has 13 residues. Germline CDR1 reads SGHRS; CDR2 reads YFSETQ. CDR3 sequence reads: CASSLAATDTQYF. The CDR3 DNA is TGTGCCAGCAGTTTGGCAGCCACAGATACGCAGTATTTT.

The chain carries TRBV5-1 and TRBJ2-3, with a weak D call TRBD2 (5 bases). V was shortened by 6 bases and J by 5 bases, with 10 bases between the two germline ends. Germline V CDR1 and CDR2: SGHRS, YFSETQ. The CDR3 covers 12 residues. Here the CDR3 reads CASKERRDTQYF. The DNA of the CDR3 is TGCGCCAGCAAGGAGCGGAGAGATACGCAGTATTTT. Based on the CDR3 plus reference TRBV5-1 and TRBJ2-3, the full variable domain is KAGVTQTPRYLIKTRGQQVTLSCSPISGHRSVSWYQQTPGQGLQFLFEYFSETQRNKGNFPGRFSGRQFSNSRSEMNVSTLELGDSALYLCASKERRDTQYFGPGTRLTVL.

The chain is built from TRBV7-9 and TRBJ2-6; D could derive from TRBD1 or TRBD2 (5 bases each). V gave up 0 bases and J gave up 9 bases, with 15 bases separating them. The CDR3 has 16 residues. Germline-derived CDR1 and CDR2 are SEHNR and FQNEAQ (reference sequence). The CDR3 nucleotides read TGTGCCAGCAGCTTAGCGGTATATAGGGGAGACAACGTCCTGACTTTC. This gives the protein CASSLAVYRGDNVLTF.

J is TRBJ2-1 and V is TRBV7-3; TRBD2 aligns across 9 bases. This CDR3 region has 20 residues. CDR1 and CDR2 (germline): SGHTA, FQGTGA. The J segment lost 0 bases and the V segment lost 5 bases, leaving 17 bases of the junction unmatched. The CDR3 coding sequence is TGTGCCAGCAGCCACCGTGTTAGCGGGAGTCTGGGGGACTCCTACAATGAGCAGTTCTTC. It specifies CASSHRVSGSLGDSYNEQFF.